The clone carrying this T cell receptor (beta chain) was counted many times. Each TCR transcript was tagged with a 10-nucleotide random UMI during 5'RACE. TCRdb called the 5' RACE reads again in MiXCR, with one record for every CDR3 protein. The repertoire holds about 71,000 distinct CDR3 sequences, with around 3.7% as singletons. This sample is part of a study of neurological immune-mediated disorders. V shed 4 bases, J shed 4 bases, and the junction held 9 bases outside the gene matches. The CDR3 totals 16 residues. The germline gives CDR1 SGHVS, CDR2 FQNEAQ. The V gene is TRBV7-8, the J gene TRBJ2-3; 9 positions match TRBD1. Sequencing input: PBMCs. This TCR was recovered from a man aged 35 to 55 with multiple sclerosis. CDR3 sequence reads: CASSSRSGQGPDTQYF. CDR3 DNA sequence: TGTGCCAGCAGCTCCCGGTCGGGACAGGGCCCAGATACGCAGTATTTT.